The present T cell receptor (beta chain) was sequenced within a study of T cell responses to AZD1222 COVID-19 vaccine. This CDR3 is built from 19 residues. V dropped 3 bases and J dropped 1; count of bases not matched to a gene: 15. In germline, CDR1 is SGHVS, CDR2 FQNEAQ. In its sample, this clone was seen once. Assay used: immunoSEQ multiplex PCR; TCRdb lists only in-frame clones, some missing. The sample shows about 120,000 clones, around 92% of them seen only once. V gene TRBV7-8 combines with J gene TRBJ1-1, with 9 bases lining up with TRBD1. This sequence was found in an adult in good health. The material was peripheral blood, obtained on day 0 of AZD1222 vaccination. In nucleotides, the CDR3 is TGTGCCAGCAGCTTGTACCCGCCAACAGGGGGCTTTTGGAACACTGAAGCTTTCTTT. Its translation: CASSLYPPTGGFWNTEAFF.